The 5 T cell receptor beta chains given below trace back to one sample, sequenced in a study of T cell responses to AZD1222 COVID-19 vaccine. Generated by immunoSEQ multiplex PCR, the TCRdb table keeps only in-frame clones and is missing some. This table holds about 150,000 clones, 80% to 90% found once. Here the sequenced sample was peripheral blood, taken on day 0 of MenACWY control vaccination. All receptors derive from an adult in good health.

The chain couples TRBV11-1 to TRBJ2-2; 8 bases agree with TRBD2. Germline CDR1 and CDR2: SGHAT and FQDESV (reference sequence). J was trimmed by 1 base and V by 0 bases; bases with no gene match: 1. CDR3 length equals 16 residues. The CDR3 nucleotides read TGTGCCAGCAGCTTAGCTCTAGCGGGGAACACCGGGGAGCTGTTTTTT. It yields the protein CASSLALAGNTGELFF.

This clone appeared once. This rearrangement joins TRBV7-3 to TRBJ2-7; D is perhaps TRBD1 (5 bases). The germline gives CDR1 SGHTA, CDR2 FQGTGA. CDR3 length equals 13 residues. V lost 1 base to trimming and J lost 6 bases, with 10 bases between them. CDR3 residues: CASSLNAGFEQYF. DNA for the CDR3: TGTGCCAGCAGCTTAAACGCAGGGTTCGAGCAGTACTTC.

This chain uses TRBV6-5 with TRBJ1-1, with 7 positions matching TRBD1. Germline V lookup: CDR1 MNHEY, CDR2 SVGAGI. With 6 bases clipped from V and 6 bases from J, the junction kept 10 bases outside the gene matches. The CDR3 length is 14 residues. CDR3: CASSRTGRAPEAFF. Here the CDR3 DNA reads TGTGCCAGCAGCAGGACAGGACGGGCTCCTGAAGCTTTCTTT.

CDR3 protein: CASSIYPGTGDQPQHF. In nucleotides, the CDR3 is TGTGCCAGTAGTATATACCCAGGGACAGGGGATCAGCCCCAGCATTTT. V gene TRBV19 combines with J gene TRBJ1-5, with 10 bases matching TRBD1. The CDR3 runs 16 residues. Unmatched junction bases numbered 6, after V lost 2 bases and J lost 5 bases. Germline V gene data show CDR1 as LNHDA and CDR2 as SQIVND (reference sequence).

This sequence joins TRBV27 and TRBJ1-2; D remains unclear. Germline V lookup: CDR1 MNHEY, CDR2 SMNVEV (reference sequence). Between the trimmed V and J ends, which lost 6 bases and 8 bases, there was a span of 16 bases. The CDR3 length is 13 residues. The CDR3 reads CASSLGPFVGYTF. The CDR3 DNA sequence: TGTGCCAGCAGCTTAGGACCCTTTGTGGGCTACACCTTC.